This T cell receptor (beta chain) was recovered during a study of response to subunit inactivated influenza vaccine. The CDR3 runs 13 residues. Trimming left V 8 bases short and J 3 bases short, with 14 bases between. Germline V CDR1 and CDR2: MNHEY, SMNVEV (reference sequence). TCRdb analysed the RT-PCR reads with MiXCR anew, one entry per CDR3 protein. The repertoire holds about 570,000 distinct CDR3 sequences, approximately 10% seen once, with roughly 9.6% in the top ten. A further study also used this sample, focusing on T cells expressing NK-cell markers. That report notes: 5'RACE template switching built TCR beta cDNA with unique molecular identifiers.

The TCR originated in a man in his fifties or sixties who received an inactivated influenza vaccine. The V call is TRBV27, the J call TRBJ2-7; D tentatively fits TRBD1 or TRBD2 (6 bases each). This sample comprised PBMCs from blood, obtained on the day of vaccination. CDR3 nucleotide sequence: TGTGCCAGCTCAAGACTAGGGGGCTACGAGCAGTACTTC. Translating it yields CASSRLGGYEQYF.